Here is one T cell receptor beta chain with its context. Its matching antigen is unknown. The data originate from a study of identifying expanded T cells in peripheral blood. Study findings and constraints: Clone count variance between approximately two-week samples rose with total template count.

The CDR3 covers 13 residues. The germline gives CDR1 SGHTA, CDR2 FQGNSA. Deletions cut 3 bases from V and 5 bases from J, with 8 bases between. This table comes from immunoSEQ multiplex PCR, and its TCRdb copy is limited to in-frame clones, with some not included. Counted here are roughly 120,000 clones, around 89% occurring once; the ten biggest clones make up around 8.3%. The V and J genes are TRBV7-2 and TRBJ2-1; no clear D. The sequencing input was blood. The TCR sequence derives from a person aged 18 to 75 in good health. The CDR3 DNA reads as TGTGCCAGCAGCTTTAGCCAGAACAATGAGCAGTTCTTC. Translation: CASSFSQNNEQFF. Full variable domain (remainder filled in from reference TRBV7-2 and TRBJ2-1): GAGVSQSPSNKVTEKGKDVELRCDPISGHTALYWYRQSLGQGLEFLIYFQGNSAPDKSGLPSDRFSAERTGGSVSTLTIQRTQQEDSAVYLCASSFSQNNEQFFGPGTRLTVL.